The present TCR beta chain was sequenced within a study of blood T cell repertoires in COVID-19. Study overall: Whether acute or convalescent, the COVID-19 samples came from the United States, Italy and Spain. PBMCs, B-cell-depleted T cells, or T cells were the source of the cDNA or gDNA that made up the material.

Original handling: Reference gene primer amplification in the assay estimated nucleated cell counts. Repertoires were generated with immunoSEQ multiplex PCR, while TCRdb's copy carries only in-frame clones and drops some. The V and J calls and the clone size are those of that table, but D and trimming were determined from the DNA. The data hold some 190,000 clones, with 75% to 85% observed a single time. This clone came up once. Germline V gene lookup returns CDR1 MNHEY and CDR2 SVGAGI. Trimming cost V 11 bases and J 0 bases, with 15 bases left between them. There are 14 residues in the CDR3. The sequencing input was peripheral blood. This sequence joins TRBV6-5 and TRBJ2-3, with D perhaps matching TRBD2 (6 bases). This sequence was found in a man aged 55 to 70 with acute or convalescent COVID-19. The CDR3 DNA is TGTGCCGGGACTTTTTCGACTAGCACAGATACGCAGTATTTT. It specifies CAGTFSTSTDTQYF.